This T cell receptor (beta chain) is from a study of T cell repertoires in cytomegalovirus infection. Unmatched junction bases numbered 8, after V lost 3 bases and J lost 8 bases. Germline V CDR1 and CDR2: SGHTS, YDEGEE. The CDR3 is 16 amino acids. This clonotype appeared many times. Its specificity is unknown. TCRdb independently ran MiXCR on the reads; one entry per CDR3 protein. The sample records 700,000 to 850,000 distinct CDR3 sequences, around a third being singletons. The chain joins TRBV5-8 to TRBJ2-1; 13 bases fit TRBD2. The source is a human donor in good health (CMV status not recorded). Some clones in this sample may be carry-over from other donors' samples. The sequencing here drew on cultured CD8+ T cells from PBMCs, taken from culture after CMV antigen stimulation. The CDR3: CASSYGLAGVLDEQFF. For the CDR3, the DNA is TGTGCCAGCAGCTACGGACTAGCGGGGGTGCTGGATGAGCAGTTCTTC.